This T cell receptor beta chain was profiled in a study of post-analysis software for immune sequencing data. General study points: The study found significantly lower normalized Chao1 diversity in multiple sclerosis patients than in controls. Five TRBV segments, including TRBV5-6, TRBV5-1 and TRBV20-1, were more frequent in patients than controls.

For this clonotype: The antigen is unknown. Its ends do not fully match the called genes, so a read error is possible.

Germline loops: CDR1 MNHNS, CDR2 SASEGT. CDR3 length: 16 residues. Included in the TCR beta cDNA libraries were unique molecular identifiers. TCRdb itself ran the PCR reads through MiXCR, one entry per CDR3 protein. The repertoire includes about 570,000 distinct CDR3 sequences, approximately 31% of them detected once, and 4.5% to 7.5% sits in the top ten. The sequencing sample was made of blood. The origin of this receptor is a girl under 18 with multiple sclerosis. The chain carries TRBV6-1 and TRBJ2-1; 7 bases line up with TRBD1. The CDR3 loop is CASRAPGTALYNERFF. DNA for the CDR3: TGTGCCAGCAGGGCCCCCGGGACAGCGCTTTACAATGAGCGGTTCTTC.